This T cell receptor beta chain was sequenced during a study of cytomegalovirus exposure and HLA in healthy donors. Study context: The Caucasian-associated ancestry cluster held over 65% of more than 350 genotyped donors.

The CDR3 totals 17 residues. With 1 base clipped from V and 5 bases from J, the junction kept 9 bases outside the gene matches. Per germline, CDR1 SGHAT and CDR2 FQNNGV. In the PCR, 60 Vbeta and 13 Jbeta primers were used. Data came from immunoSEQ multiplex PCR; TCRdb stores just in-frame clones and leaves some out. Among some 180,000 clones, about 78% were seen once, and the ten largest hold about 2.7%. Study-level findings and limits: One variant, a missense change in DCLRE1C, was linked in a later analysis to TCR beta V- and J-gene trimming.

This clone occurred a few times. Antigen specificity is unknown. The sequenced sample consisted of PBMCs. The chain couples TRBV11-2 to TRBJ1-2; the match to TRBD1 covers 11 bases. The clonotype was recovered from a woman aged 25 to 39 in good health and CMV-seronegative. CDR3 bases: TGTGCCAGCAGCTTAGTCCTCACCGGGACAGGGGGATATGGCTACACCTTC. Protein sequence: CASSLVLTGTGGYGYTF. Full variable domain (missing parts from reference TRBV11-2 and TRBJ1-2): EAGVAQSPRYKIIEKRQSVAFWCNPISGHATLYWYQQILGQGPKLLIQFQNNGVVDDSQLPKDRFSAERLKGVDSTLKIQPAKLEDSAVYLCASSLVLTGTGGYGYTFGSGTRLTVV.